This T cell receptor (beta chain) was recorded in a study of cytomegalovirus exposure and HLA in healthy donors. Researchers ran the PCR with 60 Vbeta and 13 Jbeta primers. Only in-frame clones appear in the TCRdb table, and some are missing; sequencing was by immunoSEQ multiplex PCR. The sample records about 160,000 clones, approximately 80% being singletons. Regarding the study as a whole: As was reported, the HLA-A and HLA-B alleles of most subjects were accurately predicted from TCR beta sequences.

Comment on this clone: Its target is not known.

This CDR3 comprises 15 residues. The V gene's germline CDR1 is LGHNA and CDR2 YSLEER. The junction had 6 bases not matched to a gene; V was cut back by 4 bases and J by 3 bases. The chain joins TRBV4-3 to TRBJ2-7, with TRBD1 matching over 10 bases. Sample: PBMCs. This receptor was identified in a woman in her thirties in good health and CMV-seropositive. The CDR3 region has the DNA TGCGCCAGCAGCCCGGGGACAGGGGTCTTCTACGAGCAGTACTTC. It specifies CASSPGTGVFYEQYF.